A single sample gave rise to the 26 T cell receptor beta chains below, sequenced in a study of blood T cells in healthy people across ages. A second PCR of 7 to 11 cycles used a sample-barcoded 5' primer and a J-beta primer mix. TCRdb reprocessed the 5' RACE reads via MiXCR and lists one record per CDR3 protein. The sample contains more than 1,400,000 distinct CDR3 sequences, 42% of which appear only once. Sequenced sample: blood. These receptors all stem from a woman aged 18-29 years in good health.

This clonotype occurred a few times. This chain connects TRBV7-9 to TRBJ1-5, with D tentatively TRBD1 (5 bases). CDR1 and CDR2 (germline): SEHNR, FQNEAQ (reference sequence). The CDR3 sequence is 14 residues long. Trimming stripped 1 base from V and 2 bases from J, with 6 bases between. The CDR3 reads CASSLETGNQPQHF. Written as DNA, the CDR3 is TGTGCCAGCAGCTTAGAGACAGGCAATCAGCCCCAGCATTTT.

This clonotype was observed a few times. The V and J genes are TRBV12-3 or TRBV12-4 and TRBJ2-5; D is uncertain. CDR3 length equals 13 residues. V was pared by 5 bases and J by 2 bases, with 9 bases between. CDR3 nucleotide sequence: TGTGCCAGCAGTAATGGTTATCAAGAGACCCAGTACTTC. Protein sequence: CASSNGYQETQYF.

This clonotype was counted a few times. V is TRBV7-2 and J is TRBJ2-4; 11 bases map to TRBD2. The CDR3 has 16 residues. The ends lost 5 bases at V and 1 base at J; junction bases unmatched: 4. CDR1 is SGHTA, CDR2 FQGNSA, per germline. The CDR3 region is CASSNSGRAAKNIQYF. The CDR3 DNA sequence: TGTGCCAGCAGCAATAGCGGGAGGGCTGCCAAAAACATTCAGTACTTC.

This chain joins TRBV20-1 and TRBJ2-3, with 7 bases lining up with TRBD2. From germline, CDR1 is DFQATT and CDR2 SNEGSKA (reference sequence). This CDR3 has 15 residues. The J segment lost 2 bases and the V segment lost 1 base, leaving 6 bases of the junction unmatched. Here the CDR3 reads CSARGKAGLTDTQYF. The CDR3 coding sequence is TGCAGTGCTAGAGGCAAAGCGGGACTCACAGATACGCAGTATTTT.

This clonotype was counted only a few times. The chain has TRBV6-1 and TRBJ1-1, with a weak D call TRBD1 (6 bases). The CDR3 length is 14 residues. Germline CDR1 is MNHNS and CDR2 is SASEGT. V was cut by 7 bases and J by 1 base, with 13 bases left in between. The CDR3: CASIQGGGNTEAFF. CDR3 nucleotide sequence: TGTGCCAGCATCCAAGGAGGGGGGAACACTGAAGCTTTCTTT.

The chain's CDR3 is CSVERRGTDSTDTQYF. In DNA form, the CDR3 reads TGCAGCGTTGAACGGCGGGGGACAGATAGCACAGATACGCAGTATTTT. V gene TRBV29-1 combines with J gene TRBJ2-3, with D perhaps matching TRBD1 or TRBD2 (7 bases each). This CDR3 contains 16 residues. Germline V gene lookup returns CDR1 SQVTM and CDR2 ANQGSEA. V was cut by 2 bases and J by 0 bases, with 15 bases left in between.

The chain couples TRBV4-1 to TRBJ1-1; TRBD1 matches at 7 bases. The CDR3 has 19 amino acids. Per germline, CDR1 MGHRA and CDR2 YSYEKL. The trim removed 0 bases at V and 0 bases at J, leaving 13 bases unmatched. The CDR3 DNA is TGCGCCAGCAGCCAAGACTGGGAACAGGGGTTCGGAATGAACACTGAAGCTTTCTTT. It yields the protein CASSQDWEQGFGMNTEAFF.

The V gene is TRBV5-1, the J gene TRBJ2-3; 7 bases fit TRBD2. CDR3 length: 15 amino acids. The germline CDR1 and CDR2 sequences are SGHRS and YFSETQ. V shed 4 bases, J shed 4 bases, and the junction held 9 bases outside the gene matches. The CDR3 DNA sequence: TGCGCCAGCAGCAACGGGGCGGGAGAAGCAGATACGCAGTATTTT. This sequence encodes CASSNGAGEADTQYF. The whole variable domain, remainder taken from reference TRBV5-1 and TRBJ2-3, is KAGVTQTPRYLIKTRGQQVTLSCSPISGHRSVSWYQQTPGQGLQFLFEYFSETQRNKGNFPGRFSGRQFSNSRSEMNVSTLELGDSALYLCASSNGAGEADTQYFGPGTRLTVL.

CDR3 in amino acids: CASSPDDSSYEQYF. The CDR3 coding sequence is TGTGCCAGCAGCCCGGACGACTCCTCCTACGAGCAGTACTTC. This chain connects TRBV4-2 to TRBJ2-7; no clear D gene. The ends were cut back, 4 bases at V and 0 bases at J, with 10 bases in the middle. CDR1 is LGHNA, CDR2 YNFKEQ, per germline. The CDR3 has 14 amino acids.

The V call is TRBV6-6, the J call TRBJ1-2; tentative D call: TRBD1 (6 bases). Germline V gene data show CDR1 as MNHNY and CDR2 as SVGAGI (reference sequence). V was shortened by 5 bases and J by 6 bases, with 16 bases between the two germline ends. The CDR3 totals 14 residues. This CDR3 is CASSAQQGWDGYTF. The CDR3, as DNA: TGTGCCAGCAGTGCGCAACAGGGTTGGGATGGCTACACCTTC.

The V gene is TRBV27, the J gene TRBJ1-4; D is undetermined. This CDR3 has 13 amino acids. The V and J ends lost 9 bases and 2 bases respectively, with 10 bases between them. Germline V CDR1 and CDR2: MNHEY, SMNVEV (reference sequence). Here the CDR3 reads CARTKVTNEKLFF. CDR3 DNA: TGTGCCAGGACGAAAGTCACTAATGAAAAACTGTTTTTT.

This clonotype has ten or more counts. The chain has TRBV15 and TRBJ1-2; 7 bases agree with TRBD1. V shed 7 bases and J 4 bases; nucleotides not matched to a gene: 3. Germline loops: CDR1 LNHNV, CDR2 YYDKDF (reference sequence). This CDR3 has 12 amino acids. CDR3 DNA: TGTGCCACCACCAACAGGGGCTATGGCTACACCTTC. It encodes CATTNRGYGYTF.

The chain is built from TRBV3-1 and TRBJ2-6; D might be TRBD1 or TRBD2, each matching 5 bases. Germline assignment: CDR1 LGHDT and CDR2 YNNKEL (reference sequence). This CDR3 spans 17 amino acids. The ends were cut back, 1 base at V and 0 bases at J, with 10 bases in the middle. CDR3 sequence reads: CASSQAGHASGANVLTF. Written as DNA, the CDR3 is TGTGCCAGCAGCCAAGCGGGGCATGCCTCTGGGGCCAACGTCCTGACTTTC.

This clonotype has only a few counts. The chain is built from TRBV7-2 and TRBJ2-6; no definite D call. V was pared by 1 base and J by 4 bases, with 5 bases between. Germline V CDR1 and CDR2: SGHTA, FQGNSA. The CDR3 sequence is 14 residues long. This CDR3 reads CASSLVTGANVLTF. DNA for the CDR3: TGTGCCAGCAGCTTAGTTACCGGGGCCAACGTCCTGACTTTC.

In DNA form, the CDR3 reads TGCGCCAGCAGCCCCGGACTGGTCTCCTCAACCTACGAGCAGTACTTC. It yields the protein CASSPGLVSSTYEQYF. The chain uses TRBV5-1 and TRBJ2-7; D perhaps matches TRBD2 (5 bases). The CDR3 length is 16 residues. Trimming left V 4 bases short and J 2 bases short, with 19 bases between. Germline CDR1 and CDR2: SGHRS and YFSETQ.

J is TRBJ1-4 and V is TRBV2, with no clear D. With 3 bases removed from V and 1 base from J, the gap between germline ends came to 9 bases. The CDR3 runs to 15 residues. Germline V gene sequence: CDR1 SNHLY, CDR2 FYNNEI. The CDR3 nucleotides read TGTGCCAGCAGTGACCCGAGGATAACTAATGAAAAACTGTTTTTT. It specifies CASSDPRITNEKLFF.

The chain combines TRBV27 with TRBJ1-4; D call uncertain. Between the trimmed V and J ends, which lost 4 bases and 8 bases, there was a span of 17 bases. Germline-derived CDR1 and CDR2 are MNHEY and SMNVEV (reference sequence). CDR3 length equals 15 residues. The CDR3 is CASSYRRATGEKLFF. The CDR3 region has the DNA TGTGCCAGCAGTTATAGAAGGGCCACTGGCGAAAAACTGTTTTTT.

The chain links TRBV20-1 to TRBJ2-5; a weak D match, TRBD2 (6 bases). The length of the CDR3 is 19 residues. Between the trimmed V and J ends, which lost 0 bases and 5 bases, there was a span of 28 bases. Germline V gene lookup returns CDR1 DFQATT and CDR2 SNEGSKA (reference sequence). The CDR3, as DNA: TGCAGTGCTAGAGATGGCGGGATAGCCTTAGAAGGGTCTTACGAGACCCAGTACTTC. This sequence encodes CSARDGGIALEGSYETQYF.

This chain connects TRBV6-6 to TRBJ1-1; unclear D gene. V lost 6 bases and J 1 base, leaving 15 bases between the germline ends. The CDR3 contains 15 residues. Looked up from germline, CDR1 is MNHNY and CDR2 is SVGAGI (reference sequence). The CDR3 region is CASSHPGRGNTEAFF. DNA of the CDR3: TGTGCCAGCAGCCACCCTGGTCGGGGGAACACTGAAGCTTTCTTT.

The chain joins TRBV29-1 to TRBJ1-5; a possible D gene is TRBD1 (5 bases). V lost 0 bases, J lost 6 bases, and 9 bases lay in between. The germline gives CDR1 SQVTM, CDR2 ANQGSEA. The CDR3 extends over 13 amino acids. The CDR3 loop is CSVEESGGQPQHF. The CDR3 DNA sequence: TGCAGCGTTGAAGAGTCCGGGGGTCAGCCCCAGCATTTT.

The V gene is TRBV28, the J gene TRBJ2-1; a weak D match, TRBD2 (5 bases). CDR1 and CDR2 from the germline V gene are MDHEN and SYDVKM. V was clipped by 1 base and J by 2 bases, with 12 bases between them. CDR3 length equals 16 residues. CDR3 protein: CASSLLGGSTYNEQFF. As DNA, the CDR3 is TGTGCCAGCAGTTTATTGGGCGGGTCTACCTACAATGAGCAGTTCTTC.

The genes are TRBV4-2 and TRBJ2-5; 14 nucleotides match TRBD2. Looked up from germline, CDR1 is LGHNA and CDR2 is YNFKEQ. The V gene end was trimmed by 0 bases and the J gene end by 5 bases; junction bases not matched to a gene: 8. CDR3 length: 18 amino acids. The CDR3 is CASSQETSGGALRETQYF. CDR3 nucleotide sequence: TGTGCCAGCAGCCAAGAGACTAGCGGGGGGGCCCTTCGGGAGACCCAGTACTTC.

The rearrangement joins TRBV4-2 to TRBJ2-7; TRBD2 aligns across 11 bases. Germline lookup yields CDR1 LGHNA and CDR2 YNFKEQ. The junction had 5 bases not matched to a gene; V was cut back by 2 bases and J by 5 bases. The CDR3 sequence is 15 residues long. The CDR3 DNA reads as TGTGCCAGCAGCCAACAACTAGCGGGAGTCAACGAGCAGTACTTC. Its protein product is CASSQQLAGVNEQYF.

This clonotype has a handful of counts. J is TRBJ2-1 and V is TRBV5-1; 10 bases match TRBD2. The V and J ends lost 4 bases and 7 bases, in that order; junction bases with no gene match: 8. The CDR3 runs 15 residues. The germline V gene has CDR1 SGHRS and CDR2 YFSETQ. The CDR3 sequence: CASSTSGLAMNEQFF. CDR3 DNA sequence: TGCGCCAGCAGCACTTCGGGACTAGCGATGAATGAGCAGTTCTTC.

J is TRBJ2-2 and V is TRBV10-3; maybe TRBD2 (6 bases). The V end was cut by 8 bases, the J end by 0 bases, with 10 bases between. The CDR3 length is 14 residues. Germline CDR1 and CDR2: ENHRY and SYGVKD. CDR3 in amino acids: CAIRGVPNTGELFF. CDR3 in DNA: TGTGCCATCCGCGGGGTACCGAACACCGGGGAGCTGTTTTTT.

The rearrangement joins TRBV2 to TRBJ2-1; 13 bases are a match to TRBD2. Germline assignment: CDR1 SNHLY and CDR2 FYNNEI. The CDR3 loop spans 18 amino acids. Losses at the gene ends were 6 bases for V and 0 bases for J; bases not matched to a gene: 8. This CDR3 reads CASRTTSGGPSSYNEQFF. For the CDR3, the DNA is TGTGCCAGCAGAACGACTAGCGGGGGGCCCAGCTCCTACAATGAGCAGTTCTTC.